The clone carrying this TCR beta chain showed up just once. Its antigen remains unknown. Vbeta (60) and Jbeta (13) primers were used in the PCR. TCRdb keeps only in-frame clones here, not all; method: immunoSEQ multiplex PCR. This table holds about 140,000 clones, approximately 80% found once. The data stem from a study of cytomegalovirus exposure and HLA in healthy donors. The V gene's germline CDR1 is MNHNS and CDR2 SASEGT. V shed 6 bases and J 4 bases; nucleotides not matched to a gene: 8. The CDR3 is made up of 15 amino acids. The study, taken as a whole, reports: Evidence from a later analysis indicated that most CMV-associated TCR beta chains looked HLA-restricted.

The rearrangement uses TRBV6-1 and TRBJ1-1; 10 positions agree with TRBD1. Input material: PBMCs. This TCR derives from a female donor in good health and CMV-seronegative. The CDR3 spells CASRKAGTGVTEAFF. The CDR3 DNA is TGTGCCAGCAGGAAAGCCGGGACAGGGGTCACTGAAGCTTTCTTT.